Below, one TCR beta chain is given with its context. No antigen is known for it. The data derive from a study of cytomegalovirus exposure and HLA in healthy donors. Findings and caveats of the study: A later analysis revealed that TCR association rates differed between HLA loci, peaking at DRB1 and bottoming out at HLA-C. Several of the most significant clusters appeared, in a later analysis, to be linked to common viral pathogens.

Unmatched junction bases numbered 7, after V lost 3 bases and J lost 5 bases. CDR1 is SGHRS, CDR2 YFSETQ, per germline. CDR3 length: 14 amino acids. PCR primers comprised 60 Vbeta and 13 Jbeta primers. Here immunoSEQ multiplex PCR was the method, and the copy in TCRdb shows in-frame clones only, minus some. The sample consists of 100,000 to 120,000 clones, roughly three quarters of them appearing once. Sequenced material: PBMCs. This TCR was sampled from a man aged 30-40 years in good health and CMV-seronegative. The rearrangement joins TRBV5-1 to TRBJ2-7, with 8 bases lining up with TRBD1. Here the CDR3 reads CASSSGQEPNEQYF. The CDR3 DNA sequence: TGCGCCAGCAGCTCGGGACAGGAACCGAACGAGCAGTACTTC.